Here is one T cell receptor beta chain with its context. This CDR3 contains 16 residues. The germline V gene encodes CDR1 SGHDT and CDR2 YYEEEE. These data originate in a study of T cell clusters in autoimmune cytopenias. Multiplex touch-down PCR amplified TRB using TRB-A and TRB-B pools in one tube. TCRdb reprocessed the multiplex PCR reads; each CDR3 protein has one entry and no DNA is given. The sample holds 7,000 or so distinct CDR3 sequences. TRB was amplified from approximately 250 ng of peripheral blood genomic DNA per sample. These same records also appear under a second study, on T cell repertoires in aging, cancer and after chemotherapy.

The TCR sequence derives from a human donor in good health. Specimen: peripheral blood. The V and J genes are TRBV5-6 and TRBJ2-5; the TCRdb call, TRBD1, lacks DNA for checking. The CDR3 region is CASSSRGRARRETQYF.